Listed below are T cell receptor beta chains from one sample, sequenced in a study of breast tumors, draining lymph nodes, adjacent tissues. TCRdb re-analysed the multiplex PCR reads in MiXCR, keeping a single row per CDR3 protein. The sample lists over 200,000 distinct CDR3 sequences, 32% occurring once. The sample was axillary lymph node tissue. Receptors originate from a female donor with breast cancer. Some clones in this sample may be carry-over from other donors' samples. Each CDR3 is given with its conserved first and last residue. A D gene is named only where the DNA matches it firmly. Only some rows state a clone size, as once, few, many or a class for expanded clones.

D gene | clone size | J gene | V gene | CDR3 DNA | CDR3 protein
TRBD1 | few | TRBJ1-1 | TRBV20-1 | TGCAGTGCTAAGGGACAGGGGAACTCTGAAGCTTTCTTT | CSAKGQGNSEAFF
NA | many | TRBJ1-3 | TRBV7-8 | TGTGCCAGCAGCCCTCGAAGAGGCGTCATATATTTT | CASSPRRGVIYF
TRBD1 | many | TRBJ2-7 | TRBV5-1 | TGCGCCAGCAGCCTGAGGACAGGGTTCTATTACGAGCAGTACTTC | CASSLRTGFYYEQYF
NA | many | TRBJ2-5 | TRBV20-1 | TGCAGTGCTAGATTAAACAGTCAAGAGACCCAGTACTTC | CSARLNSQETQYF
TRBD2 | few | TRBJ2-2 | TRBV3-1 | TGTGCCAGCGCCAATCAAGTGGGCGGGAGGGCCGACACCGGGGAGCTGTTTTTT | CASANQVGGRADTGELFF
TRBD1 | NA | TRBJ1-6 | TRBV5-1 | TGCGCCAGCAGCTTGGGACAGGGGATAAATTCACCCCTCCACTTT | CASSLGQGINSPLHF
TRBD2 | NA | TRBJ2-5 | TRBV7-2 | TGTGCCAGCAGCCTAGCGGGAGCCGGGGGCCGTGACCAAGAGACCCAGTACTTC | CASSLAGAGGRDQETQYF
NA | many | TRBJ1-2 | TRBV7-8 | TGTGCCAGCAGCTCCGGAGAGGGGAACTATGGCTACACCTTC | CASSSGEGNYGYTF
NA | many | TRBJ2-5 | TRBV20-1 | TGCAGTGCTAGAGATCGATACCCCCCCAAAGAGACCCAGTACTTC | CSARDRYPPKETQYF
TRBD1 | many | TRBJ2-3 | TRBV20-1 | TGCAGTGCTCGTGGACAGGGAGACACGCAGTATTTT | CSARGQGDTQYF
NA | many | TRBJ2-3 | TRBV4-2 | TGTGCCAGCAGCCAAGTTGCTATCACAGATACGCAGTATTTT | CASSQVAITDTQYF
NA | many | TRBJ2-3 | TRBV4-1 | TGCGCCAGCAGCCAAGAGTCGGGGTTTTCTAGCACAGATACGCAGTATTTT | CASSQESGFSSTDTQYF
TRBD2 | NA | TRBJ2-5 | TRBV5-5 | TGTGCCAGCAGCTCGGGACTAGCGGGACACCAAGAGACCCAGTACTTC | CASSSGLAGHQETQYF
NA | NA | TRBJ1-4 | TRBV27 | TGTGCCAGCAGTAGTAGCGGGAGGGGACGGTTTTTT | CASSSSGRGRFF
NA | many | TRBJ2-5 | TRBV6-5 | TGTGCCAGCAGTTACTCGGTCACCCAAGAGACCCAGTACTTC | CASSYSVTQETQYF
TRBD1 | few | TRBJ2-1 | TRBV18 | TGTGCCAGCTCTGGGGACAGGGGCATAGCGGGAAGGAATGAGCAGTTCTTC | CASSGDRGIAGRNEQFF
NA | NA | TRBJ1-1 | TRBV19 | TGTGCCAGTAGTTACAGGGAGAACACTGAAGCTTTCTTT | CASSYRENTEAFF
NA | NA | TRBJ1-4 | TRBV7-2 | TGTGCCAGCAGCCCAGGGTCCGAAAAACTGTTTTTT | CASSPGSEKLFF
NA | many | TRBJ2-5 | TRBV10-3 | TGTGCCATCAGTGGAATTAGCCCAGCCCAAGAGACCCAGTACTTC | CAISGISPAQETQYF
NA | many | TRBJ2-3 | TRBV15 | TGTGCCACCAGCAGAGGGGGTGGGGGGGCTTCAGGCAGCACAGATACGCAGTATTTT | CATSRGGGGASGSTDTQYF
NA | many | TRBJ2-1 | TRBV19 | TGTGCCAGTAGTATTGCGGTCTACAATGAGCAGTTCTTC | CASSIAVYNEQFF
NA | many | TRBJ1-5 | TRBV19 | TGTGCCAGTAGTATAGAAGGGGAAGCCAATCAGCCCCAGCATTTT | CASSIEGEANQPQHF
TRBD2 | NA | TRBJ2-6 | TRBV19 | TGTGCCAGTAGTATAGTACCGGCTAGCGGGATCCTTTCTTTC | CASSIVPASGILSF
TRBD2 | many | TRBJ2-3 | TRBV4-3 | TGCGCCAGCAGCCAAGATCTTCTAGCGGGTAGGAGCACAGATACGCAGTATTTT | CASSQDLLAGRSTDTQYF
NA | many | TRBJ1-2 | TRBV29-1 | TGCAGCGTTGACAACAGGGAGAGCTATGGCTACACCTTC | CSVDNRESYGYTF
TRBD1 | many | TRBJ2-5 | TRBV5-1 | TGCGCCAGCACTGGAATTGGGACAGAAGAGACCCAGTACTTC | CASTGIGTEETQYF
NA | NA | TRBJ1-5 | TRBV15 | TGTGCCACCAGCAGAGATGTTCCGGGTGTCCAGCCCCAGCATTTT | CATSRDVPGVQPQHF
NA | many | TRBJ1-2 | TRBV24-1 | TGTGCCACCAGTGGAAGAGGCTATGGCTACACCTTC | CATSGRGYGYTF
TRBD1 | many | TRBJ2-1 | TRBV24-1 | TGTGCCACCAGTGGACTGCCGGGACAGGGATACAATGAGCAGTTCTTC | CATSGLPGQGYNEQFF
NA | many | TRBJ1-6 | TRBV20-1 | TGCAGTGTAGCGGCGTCTAGGTCCTATAATTCACCCCTCCACTTT | CSVAASRSYNSPLHF
NA | many | TRBJ2-5 | TRBV5-1 | TGCGCCAGCAGGCTCTGGCCTGGGGAGGAGACCCAGTACTTC | CASRLWPGEETQYF
NA | NA | TRBJ1-6 | TRBV15 | TGTGCCACCAGCAGAGATAGACAGAGCTCCTATAATTCACCCCTCCACTTT | CATSRDRQSSYNSPLHF
NA | many | TRBJ2-7 | TRBV9 | TGTGCCAGCAGCGCCTCGTTACTCCCCTACGAGCAGTACTTC | CASSASLLPYEQYF
NA | many | TRBJ2-1 | TRBV3-1 | TGTGCCAGCAGCTTTTGGACCGAGAATGAGCAGTTCTTC | CASSFWTENEQFF
NA | NA | TRBJ1-6 | TRBV7-2 | TGTGCCAGCAGCTTAGAGGGGCCCTCGCCCCTCCACTTT | CASSLEGPSPLHF
NA | NA | TRBJ1-5 | TRBV7-9 | TGTGCCAGCAGGGGGGGGGGGGGGGATCAGCCCCAGCATTTT | CASRGGGGDQPQHF
TRBD1 | NA | TRBJ1-2 | TRBV6-5 | TGTGCCAGCAGTCACGGTAGCCCGGGACAGGACTATGGCTACACCTTC | CASSHGSPGQDYGYTF
NA | many | TRBJ2-4 | TRBV5-6 | TGTGCCAGCAGCTTGGCAGCGACTAGCAAAAACATTCAGTACTTC | CASSLAATSKNIQYF
TRBD1 | once | TRBJ1-1 | TRBV4-3 | TGCGCCGTACAGGGGGTGGTAGGCACTGAAGCTTTCTTT | CAVQGVVGTEAFF
NA | few | TRBJ2-1 | TRBV20-1 | TGCAGTGCTAGAGCGCCCCCCCCGAGGAGCTCCTACAATGAGCAGTTCTTC | CSARAPPPRSSYNEQFF
TRBD2 | once | TRBJ2-5 | TRBV7-9 | TGTGCCAGCAGAACACTAGCGGGAGCCGAGACCCAGTACTTC | CASRTLAGAETQYF
NA | NA | TRBJ1-2 | TRBV10-3 | TGTGCCATCAGTGACAGGGATGGCTATGGCTACACCTTC | CAISDRDGYGYTF
NA | NA | TRBJ2-2 | TRBV24-1 | TGTGCCACCAGTGATTTGGAGGGGGGTAGCGGGTCAACCGGGGAGCTGTTTTTT | CATSDLEGGSGSTGELFF
NA | many | TRBJ2-5 | TRBV6-5 | TGTGCCAGCAGTCACATGAGGGGGGAGAGAGGAGAGACCCAGTACTTC | CASSHMRGERGETQYF
TRBD2 | many | TRBJ2-7 | TRBV7-9 | TGTGCCAGCAGCTTGGCGGGACAGGGGACTAGCGGGAGAACTTACGAGCAGTACTTC | CASSLAGQGTSGRTYEQYF
NA | few | TRBJ2-1 | TRBV6-5 | TGTGCCAGCAGTTACTCGACCCCAGCCAGAGGCGGCAATGAGCAGTTCTTC | CASSYSTPARGGNEQFF
TRBD1 | many | TRBJ2-2 | TRBV24-1 | TGTGCCACCAGTGATTTGCGGGGTGTGGGGACAGGTCGTCGATGGGGGGACACCGGGGAGCTGTTTTTT | CATSDLRGVGTGRRWGDTGELFF
NA | many | TRBJ1-3 | TRBV13 | TGTGCCAGCAGCCCCACTGGAAACACCATATATTTT | CASSPTGNTIYF
NA | many | TRBJ2-7 | TRBV20-1 | TGCAGTGTATACGGGGCGACTCACGAGCAGTACTTC | CSVYGATHEQYF
NA | many | TRBJ2-5 | TRBV9 | TGTGCCAGCAGCGCCCAGGGACTTCAAGAGACCCAGTCCTTC | CASSAQGLQETQSF
TRBD1 | NA | TRBJ2-5 | TRBV20-1 | TGCAGTGCCGCAGGGGGATTGGCGACCCAGTACTTC | CSAAGGLATQYF
TRBD2 | many | TRBJ2-1 | TRBV20-1 | TGCAGTGCTCCAGGGACTAGCGGAAACAATGAGCAGTTCTTC | CSAPGTSGNNEQFF
TRBD1 | NA | TRBJ1-6 | TRBV28 | TGTGCCAGCAGGGGACAGGAGCAGGCTGGGCGTTCACCCCTTCACTTT | CASRGQEQAGRSPLHF
TRBD1 | many | TRBJ2-1 | TRBV19 | TGTGCCAGTAGTATAGGAGACACAGGGGCCAATGAGCAGTTCTTC | CASSIGDTGANEQFF